The present TCR beta chain was sequenced within a study of blood T cell repertoires in COVID-19. Study summary: Acute and convalescent COVID-19 specimens originated in the United States, Italy and Spain. PBMCs, B-cell-depleted T cells, or T cells were the source of the cDNA or gDNA that made up the material.

J was trimmed by 0 bases and V by 4 bases; bases with no gene match: 3. The V gene's germline CDR1 is SGHNT and CDR2 YYREEE (reference sequence). This CDR3 spans 15 amino acids. Sequencing was performed with immunoSEQ multiplex PCR; in TCRdb, only in-frame clones are kept and a portion is missing. The repertoire holds under 100,000 clones, with 65% to 85% as singletons. The chain uses TRBV5-4 and TRBJ2-5, with 10 bases fitting TRBD2. The TCR sequence derives from a man older than 75 with active or convalescent COVID-19. Sequenced: peripheral blood. The CDR3 reads CASSGGLADQETQYF. The CDR3 DNA reads TGTGCCAGCAGCGGAGGACTAGCGGACCAAGAGACCCAGTACTTC.